Each of the 10 T cell receptor beta chains below was sequenced from the same sample in a study of lymphopenia after photon versus proton radiotherapy. Method: immunoSEQ multiplex PCR; TCRdb's copy keeps in-frame clones and lacks some. The repertoire consists of 22,000 or so clones, with 80% to 95% occurring once and the leading ten covering roughly 9.7%. The material sequenced was peripheral blood, taken from a patient treated with proton-based radiotherapy. The receptors here all came from a woman aged 70-85 years with pancreatic cancer. Some clones in this sample may be carry-over from other donors' samples.

This chain links TRBV5-1 with TRBJ2-1; maybe TRBD1 (7 bases). CDR3 length: 15 residues. The V end was cut by 2 bases, the J end by 5 bases, with 14 bases between. The germline V gene encodes CDR1 SGHRS and CDR2 YFSETQ. The CDR3 protein is CASSFGQGGHNEQFF. For the CDR3, the DNA is TGCGCCAGCAGCTTTGGGCAGGGGGGCCACAATGAGCAGTTCTTC.

CDR3 protein: CASSQGGGDTGELFF. The CDR3 DNA is TGTGCCAGCAGCCAAGGAGGGGGCGATACCGGGGAGCTGTTTTTT. This rearrangement joins TRBV4-2 to TRBJ2-2; TRBD1 agrees at 7 bases. This CDR3 spans 15 amino acids. Germline values: CDR1 LGHNA, CDR2 YNFKEQ. Unmatched junction bases numbered 4, after V lost 1 base and J lost 5 bases.

The chain combines TRBV18 with TRBJ1-5, with D unclear. Trimming took off 5 bases at V and 0 bases at J, with 14 bases between the two ends. Germline CDR1 reads KGHSH; CDR2 reads LQKENI. This CDR3 is built from 16 residues. The CDR3 DNA reads TGTGCCAGCTCAATATACCGGGGAAATAGCAATCAGCCCCAGCATTTT. It encodes CASSIYRGNSNQPQHF.

J is TRBJ2-7 and V is TRBV27; possible D gene TRBD1, 6 bases. CDR3 size: 16 residues. Trimming left V 10 bases short and J 0 bases short, with 22 bases between. CDR1 is MNHEY, CDR2 SMNVEV, per germline (reference sequence). The CDR3 protein is CAIPLRGRPSSYEQYF. CDR3 nucleotide sequence: TGTGCCATCCCCCTCAGGGGTCGGCCGAGCTCCTACGAGCAGTACTTC.

The genes are TRBV7-2 and TRBJ1-4; D is undetermined. CDR1 SGHTA and CDR2 FQGNSA come from the germline V gene. This CDR3 is 12 amino acids long. V lost 5 bases, J lost 7 bases, and 8 bases lay in between. CDR3 protein: CASSLQTEKLFF. CDR3 coding DNA: TGTGCCAGCAGCCTACAGACTGAAAAACTGTTTTTT. The variable domain in full, with the rest retrieved from reference TRBV7-2 and TRBJ1-4, is GAGVSQSPSNKVTEKGKDVELRCDPISGHTALYWYRQSLGQGLEFLIYFQGNSAPDKSGLPSDRFSAERTGGSVSTLTIQRTQQEDSAVYLCASSLQTEKLFFGSGTQLSVL.

The genes are TRBV29-1 and TRBJ2-3, with D perhaps TRBD1 (5 bases). The CDR3 has 14 amino acids. Trimming cost V 4 bases and J 0 bases, with 11 bases left between them. Germline assignment: CDR1 SQVTM and CDR2 ANQGSEA. The CDR3 region has the DNA TGCAGCGTTGTAGGCCAGGGTAGCACAGATACGCAGTATTTT. This translates into CSVVGQGSTDTQYF.

This chain joins TRBV6-1 and TRBJ1-2, with TRBD1 identical over 8 bases. The CDR3 consists of 14 residues. Per germline, CDR1 MNHNS and CDR2 SASEGT. V was clipped by 5 bases and J by 5 bases; unmatched bases: 7. This CDR3 is CASSLDRASYGYTF. In DNA form, the CDR3 reads TGTGCCAGCAGTCTGGACAGGGCAAGTTATGGCTACACCTTC.

V gene TRBV2 combines with J gene TRBJ1-3; D unresolved. The CDR3 is 16 residues long. Germline V CDR1 and CDR2: SNHLY, FYNNEI. Trimming pared 2 bases from V and 0 bases from J, leaving 11 bases between. The CDR3 DNA follows: TGTGCCAGCAGTGAAAAATCCCCAGGCTCTGGAAACACCATATATTTT. Residues: CASSEKSPGSGNTIYF.

A single count supports this clone. The chain recombines TRBV10-3 with TRBJ2-2, with D tentatively TRBD1 (6 bases). Looked up from germline, CDR1 is ENHRY and CDR2 is SYGVKD. This CDR3 spans 14 amino acids. V was trimmed by 3 bases and J by 6 bases, leaving 11 bases between them. CDR3 DNA sequence: TGTGCCATCAGTGAAGGGGGAAGGGCCGGGGAGCTGTTTTTT. It is translated as CAISEGGRAGELFF.

The genes are TRBV29-1 and TRBJ1-2; TRBD1 matches 7 bases. After removal of 8 bases from V and 3 bases from J, the junction contained 6 bases not matched to a gene. CDR3 size: 12 residues. The germline V gene encodes CDR1 SQVTM and CDR2 ANQGSEA. The CDR3 region has the DNA TGCAGCATAACAGGGGTTCACTATGGCTACACCTTC. Translated, it gives CSITGVHYGYTF.